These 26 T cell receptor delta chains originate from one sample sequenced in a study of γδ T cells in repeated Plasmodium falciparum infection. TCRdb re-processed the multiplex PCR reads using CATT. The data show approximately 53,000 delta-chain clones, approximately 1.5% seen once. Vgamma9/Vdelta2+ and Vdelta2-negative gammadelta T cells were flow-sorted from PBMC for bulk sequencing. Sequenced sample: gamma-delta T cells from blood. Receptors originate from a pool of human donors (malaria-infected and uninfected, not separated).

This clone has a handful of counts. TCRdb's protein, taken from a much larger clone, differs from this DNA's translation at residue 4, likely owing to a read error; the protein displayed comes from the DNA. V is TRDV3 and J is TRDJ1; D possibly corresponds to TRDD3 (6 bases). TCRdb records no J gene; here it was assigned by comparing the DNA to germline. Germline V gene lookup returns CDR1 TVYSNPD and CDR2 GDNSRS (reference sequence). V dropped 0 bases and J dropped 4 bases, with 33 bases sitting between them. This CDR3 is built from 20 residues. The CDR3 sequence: CAFRSPGRPYEIRPFDKLIF. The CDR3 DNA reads TGTGCCTTTAGATCCCCCGGGCGCCCCTATGAGATACGACCTTTCGATAAACTCATCTTT.

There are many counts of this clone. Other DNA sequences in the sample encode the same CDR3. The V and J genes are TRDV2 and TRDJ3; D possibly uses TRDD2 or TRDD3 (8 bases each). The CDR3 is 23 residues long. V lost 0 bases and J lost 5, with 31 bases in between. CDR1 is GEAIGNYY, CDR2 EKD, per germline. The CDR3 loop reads CACDTAAPSYQTGGIRDTRQMFF. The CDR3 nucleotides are TGTGCCTGTGACACCGCGGCTCCTTCCTATCAAACTGGGGGTATACGGGACACCCGACAGATGTTTTTC.

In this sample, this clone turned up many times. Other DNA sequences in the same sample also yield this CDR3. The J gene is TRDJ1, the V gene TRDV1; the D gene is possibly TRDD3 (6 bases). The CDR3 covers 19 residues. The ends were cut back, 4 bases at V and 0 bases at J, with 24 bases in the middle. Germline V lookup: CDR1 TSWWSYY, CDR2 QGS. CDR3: CALGAPPFGGGFYTDKLIF. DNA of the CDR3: TGTGCTCTTGGGGCCCCCCCATTTGGGGGTGGATTCTACACCGATAAACTCATCTTT.

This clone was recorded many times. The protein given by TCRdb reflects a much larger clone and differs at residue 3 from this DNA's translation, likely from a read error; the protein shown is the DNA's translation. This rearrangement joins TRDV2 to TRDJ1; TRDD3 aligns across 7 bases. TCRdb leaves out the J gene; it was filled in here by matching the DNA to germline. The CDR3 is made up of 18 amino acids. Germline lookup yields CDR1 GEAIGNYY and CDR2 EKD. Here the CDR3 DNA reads TGTGCCTATGACACCCTGGGTTTACTGGGGACGCACACCGATAAACTCATCTTT. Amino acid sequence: CAYDTLGLLGTHTDKLIF.

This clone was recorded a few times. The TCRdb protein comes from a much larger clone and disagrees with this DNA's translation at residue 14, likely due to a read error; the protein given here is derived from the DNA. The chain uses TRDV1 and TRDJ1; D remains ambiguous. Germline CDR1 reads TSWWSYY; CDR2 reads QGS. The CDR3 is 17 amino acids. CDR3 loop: CALGELAPLRDTDELIF. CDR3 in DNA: TGTGCTCTTGGGGAACTAGCGCCACTAAGAGACACCGATGAACTCATCTTT.

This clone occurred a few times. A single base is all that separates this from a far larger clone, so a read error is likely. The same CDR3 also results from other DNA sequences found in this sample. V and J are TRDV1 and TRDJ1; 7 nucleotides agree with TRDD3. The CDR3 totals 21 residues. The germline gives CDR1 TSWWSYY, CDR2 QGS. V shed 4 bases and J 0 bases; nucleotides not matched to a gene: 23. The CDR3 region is CALGVSPTLSYWGFYTDKLIF. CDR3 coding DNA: TGTGCTCTTGGGGTTTCGCCTACTCTATCTTACTGGGGATTCTACACCGATAAACTCATCTTT.

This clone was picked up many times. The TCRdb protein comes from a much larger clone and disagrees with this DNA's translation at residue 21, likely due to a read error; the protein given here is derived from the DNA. CDR3 nucleotides: TGTGCTCTTGGGGAAGTGGTGACGTCCTGGGGATATTGGGAAAGCGTCACCGATAAACTCACCTTT. This codes for CALGEVVTSWGYWESVTDKLTF. The J gene is TRDJ1, the V gene TRDV1; 7 nucleotides agree with TRDD3. The germline CDR1 and CDR2 sequences are TSWWSYY and QGS. The CDR3 runs 22 residues.

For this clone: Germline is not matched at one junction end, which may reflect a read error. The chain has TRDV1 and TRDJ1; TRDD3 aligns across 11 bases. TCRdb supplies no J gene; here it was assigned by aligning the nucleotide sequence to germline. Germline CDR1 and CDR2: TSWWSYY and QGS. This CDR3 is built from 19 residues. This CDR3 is CSGAAFGWWGIRGTDKLIF. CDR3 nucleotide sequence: TGCTCTGGGGCCGCCTTCGGCTGGTGGGGGATACGGGGGACCGATAAACTCATCTTT.

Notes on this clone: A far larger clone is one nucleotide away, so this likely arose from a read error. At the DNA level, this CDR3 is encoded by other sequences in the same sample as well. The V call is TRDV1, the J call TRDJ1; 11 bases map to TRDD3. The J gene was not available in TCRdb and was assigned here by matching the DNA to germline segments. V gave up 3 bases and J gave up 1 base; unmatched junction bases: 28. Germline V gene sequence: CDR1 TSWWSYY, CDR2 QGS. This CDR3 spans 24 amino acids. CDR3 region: CALGDGLPTFFTGGYADPTDKLIF. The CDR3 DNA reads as TGTGCTCTTGGGGACGGCCTTCCTACGTTCTTTACTGGGGGATATGCGGACCCCACCGATAAACTCATCTTT.

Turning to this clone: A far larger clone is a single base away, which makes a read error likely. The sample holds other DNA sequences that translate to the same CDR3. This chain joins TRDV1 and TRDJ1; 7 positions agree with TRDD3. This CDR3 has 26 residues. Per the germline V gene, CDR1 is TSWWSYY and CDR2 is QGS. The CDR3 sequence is CALGDTPLPQNVTLKYWGRYTDKLIF. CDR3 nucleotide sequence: TGTGCTCTTGGGGATACGCCCTTACCTCAGAACGTCACTCTCAAGTACTGGGGACGGTACACCGATAAACTCATCTTC.

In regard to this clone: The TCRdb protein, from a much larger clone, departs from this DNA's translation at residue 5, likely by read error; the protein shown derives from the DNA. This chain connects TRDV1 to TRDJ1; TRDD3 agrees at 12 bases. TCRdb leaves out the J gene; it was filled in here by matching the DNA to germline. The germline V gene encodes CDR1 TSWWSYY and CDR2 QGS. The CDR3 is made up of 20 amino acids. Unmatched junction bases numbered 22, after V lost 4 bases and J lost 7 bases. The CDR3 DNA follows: TGTGCTCTTGGGGGCGCCCCGAGACTCCTGCTCGTACTGGGGGATACTAAACTCATCTTT. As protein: CALGGAPRLLLVLGDTKLIF.

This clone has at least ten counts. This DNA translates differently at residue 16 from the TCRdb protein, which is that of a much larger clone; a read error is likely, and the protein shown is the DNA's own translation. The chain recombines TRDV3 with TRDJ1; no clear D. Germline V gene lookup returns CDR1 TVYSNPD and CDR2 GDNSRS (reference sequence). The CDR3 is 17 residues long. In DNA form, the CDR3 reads TGTGCCTTTAATCCCATCCGGACAACCCCGTACACCGATAAACTCACCTTT. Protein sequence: CAFNPIRTTPYTDKLTF.

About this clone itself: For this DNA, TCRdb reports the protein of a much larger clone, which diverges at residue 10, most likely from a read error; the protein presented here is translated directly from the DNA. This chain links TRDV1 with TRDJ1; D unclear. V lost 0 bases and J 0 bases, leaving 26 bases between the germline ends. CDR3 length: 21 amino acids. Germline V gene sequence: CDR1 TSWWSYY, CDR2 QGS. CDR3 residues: CALGELPLRPPLETYTDKLIF. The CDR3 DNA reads TGTGCTCTTGGGGAACTCCCCTTGCGCCCTCCCTTGGAGACGTACACCGATAAACTCATCTTT.

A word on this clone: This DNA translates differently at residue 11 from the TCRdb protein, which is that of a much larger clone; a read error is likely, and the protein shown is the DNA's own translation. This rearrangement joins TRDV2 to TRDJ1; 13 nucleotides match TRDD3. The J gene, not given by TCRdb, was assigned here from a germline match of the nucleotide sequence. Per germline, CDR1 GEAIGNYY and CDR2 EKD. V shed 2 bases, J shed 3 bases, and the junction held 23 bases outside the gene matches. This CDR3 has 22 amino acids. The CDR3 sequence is CACDKKSVLRGVLGDTPDKLIF. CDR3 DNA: TGTGCCTGTGACAAGAAGTCCGTCCTACGGGGCGTACTGGGGGATACGCCCGATAAACTCATCTTT.

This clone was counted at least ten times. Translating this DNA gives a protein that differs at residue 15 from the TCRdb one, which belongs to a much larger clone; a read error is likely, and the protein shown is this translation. The CDR3 here is CAFRSCTGHPYTDKPIF. The CDR3 DNA follows: TGTGCCTTTCGCTCCTGTACTGGCCACCCGTACACCGATAAACCCATCTTT. This chain connects TRDV3 to TRDJ1; possibly TRDD3 for D (5 bases). Germline values: CDR1 TVYSNPD, CDR2 GDNSRS (reference sequence). The CDR3 length is 17 residues.

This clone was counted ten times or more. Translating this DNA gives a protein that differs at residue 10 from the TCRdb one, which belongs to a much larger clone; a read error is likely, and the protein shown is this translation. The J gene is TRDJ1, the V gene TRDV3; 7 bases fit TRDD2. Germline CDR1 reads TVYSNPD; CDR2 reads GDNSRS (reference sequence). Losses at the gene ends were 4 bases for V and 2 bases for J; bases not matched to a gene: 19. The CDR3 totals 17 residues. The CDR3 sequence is CASRLPSSIPETDKLIF. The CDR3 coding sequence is TGTGCCTCTAGGCTTCCTAGCTCAATACCTGAGACCGATAAACTCATCTTT.

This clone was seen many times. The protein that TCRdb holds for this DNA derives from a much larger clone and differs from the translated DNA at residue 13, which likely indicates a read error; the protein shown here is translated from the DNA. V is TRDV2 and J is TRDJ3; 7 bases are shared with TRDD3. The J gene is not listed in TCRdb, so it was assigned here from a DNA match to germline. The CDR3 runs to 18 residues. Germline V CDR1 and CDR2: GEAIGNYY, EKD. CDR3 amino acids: CACDTGGFSSWDARQMFF. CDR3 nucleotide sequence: TGTGCCTGTGACACCGGGGGATTTAGCTCCTGGGACGCCCGACAGATGTTTTTC.

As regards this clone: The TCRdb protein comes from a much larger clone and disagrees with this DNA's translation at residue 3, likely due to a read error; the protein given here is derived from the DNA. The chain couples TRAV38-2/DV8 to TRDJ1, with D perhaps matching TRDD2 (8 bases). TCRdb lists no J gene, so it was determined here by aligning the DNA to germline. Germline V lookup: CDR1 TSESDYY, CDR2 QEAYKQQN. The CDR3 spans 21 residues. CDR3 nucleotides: TGTGCTTGTAGGAGGGTCTTCCTACGGGGTGGGGGACCCTACTACACCGATAAACTCATCTTT. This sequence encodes CACRRVFLRGGGPYYTDKLIF.

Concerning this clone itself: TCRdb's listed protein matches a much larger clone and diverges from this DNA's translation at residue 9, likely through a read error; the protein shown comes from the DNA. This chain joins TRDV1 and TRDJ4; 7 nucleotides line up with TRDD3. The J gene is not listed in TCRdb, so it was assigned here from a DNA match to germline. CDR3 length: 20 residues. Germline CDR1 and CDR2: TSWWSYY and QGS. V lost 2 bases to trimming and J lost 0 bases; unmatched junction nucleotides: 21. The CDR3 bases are TGTGCTCTTGGGGAATGGCGACCCTGCTGGGGGCTCAGGGGCACCAGACCCCTGATCTTT. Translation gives CALGEWRPCWGLRGTRPLIF.

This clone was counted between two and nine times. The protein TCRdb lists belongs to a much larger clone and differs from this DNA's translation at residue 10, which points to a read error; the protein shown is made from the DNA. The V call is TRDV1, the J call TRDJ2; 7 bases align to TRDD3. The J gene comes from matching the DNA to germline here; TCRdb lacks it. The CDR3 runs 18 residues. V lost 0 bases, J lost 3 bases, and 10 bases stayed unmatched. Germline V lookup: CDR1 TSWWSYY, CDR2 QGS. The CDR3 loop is CALGELQLGGILTAQLFF. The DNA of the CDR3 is TGTGCTCTTGGGGAACTCCAGCTGGGGGGTATCCTGACAGCACAACTCTTCTTT.

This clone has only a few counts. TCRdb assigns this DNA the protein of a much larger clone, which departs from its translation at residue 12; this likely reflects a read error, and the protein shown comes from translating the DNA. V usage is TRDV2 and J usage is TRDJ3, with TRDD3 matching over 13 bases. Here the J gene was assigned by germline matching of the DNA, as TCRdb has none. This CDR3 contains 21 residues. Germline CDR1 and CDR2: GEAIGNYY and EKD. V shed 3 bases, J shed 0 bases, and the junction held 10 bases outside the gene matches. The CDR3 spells CACDSVLGDTRGSWDTRQMFF. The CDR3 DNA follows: TGTGCCTGTGACTCCGTACTGGGGGATACGAGGGGCTCCTGGGACACCCGACAGATGTTTTTC.

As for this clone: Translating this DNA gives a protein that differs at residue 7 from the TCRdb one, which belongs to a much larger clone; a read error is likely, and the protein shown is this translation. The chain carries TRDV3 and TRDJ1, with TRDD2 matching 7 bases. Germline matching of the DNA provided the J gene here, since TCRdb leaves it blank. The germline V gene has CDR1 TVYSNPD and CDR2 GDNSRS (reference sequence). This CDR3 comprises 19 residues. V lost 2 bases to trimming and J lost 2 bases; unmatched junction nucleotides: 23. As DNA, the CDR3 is TGTGCCTTTTCCGTCTACCGTTTCCTACGCGGCTGGGAAACCGATAAACTCATCTTT. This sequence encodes CAFSVYRFLRGWETDKLIF.

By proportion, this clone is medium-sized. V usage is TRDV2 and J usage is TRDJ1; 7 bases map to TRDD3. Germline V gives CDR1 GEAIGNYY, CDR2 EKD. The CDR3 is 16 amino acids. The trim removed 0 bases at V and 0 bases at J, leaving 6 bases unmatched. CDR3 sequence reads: CACDTAGIIYTDKLIF. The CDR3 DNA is TGTGCCTGTGACACCGCGGGGATAATTTACACCGATAAACTCATCTTT.

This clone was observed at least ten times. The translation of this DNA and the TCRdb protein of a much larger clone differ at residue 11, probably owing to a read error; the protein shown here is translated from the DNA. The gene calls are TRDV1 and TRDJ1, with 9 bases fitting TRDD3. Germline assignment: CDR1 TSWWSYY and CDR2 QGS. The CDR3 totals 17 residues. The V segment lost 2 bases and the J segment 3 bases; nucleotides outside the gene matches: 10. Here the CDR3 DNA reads TGTGCTCTTGGGGAAGCTGTGTACTGGGGGACGGCCGATAAACTCATCTTT. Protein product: CALGEAVYWGTADKLIF.

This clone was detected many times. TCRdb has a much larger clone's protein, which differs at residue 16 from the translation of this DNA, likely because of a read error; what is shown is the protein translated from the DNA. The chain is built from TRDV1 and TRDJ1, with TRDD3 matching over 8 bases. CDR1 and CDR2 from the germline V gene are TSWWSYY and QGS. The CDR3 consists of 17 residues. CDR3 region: CALGVLRDWGSSDKLTF. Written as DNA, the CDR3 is TGTGCTCTTGGGGTCCTAAGGGACTGGGGGTCCTCGGATAAACTCACCTTT.

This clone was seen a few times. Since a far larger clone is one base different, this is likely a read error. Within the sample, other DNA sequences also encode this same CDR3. CDR3 coding DNA: TGTGCTCTTGGGGAAAAATCCACGTTCGGTCCCCTACTGGGGGCCAAATACACCGATAAACTTATCTTT. Translation: CALGEKSTFGPLLGAKYTDKLIF. The J gene went uncalled, whereas the V gene is TRDV1; whether TRDD3, the table's D call, matches the DNA was not checked. This CDR3 comprises 23 residues. Germline values: CDR1 TSWWSYY, CDR2 QGS.